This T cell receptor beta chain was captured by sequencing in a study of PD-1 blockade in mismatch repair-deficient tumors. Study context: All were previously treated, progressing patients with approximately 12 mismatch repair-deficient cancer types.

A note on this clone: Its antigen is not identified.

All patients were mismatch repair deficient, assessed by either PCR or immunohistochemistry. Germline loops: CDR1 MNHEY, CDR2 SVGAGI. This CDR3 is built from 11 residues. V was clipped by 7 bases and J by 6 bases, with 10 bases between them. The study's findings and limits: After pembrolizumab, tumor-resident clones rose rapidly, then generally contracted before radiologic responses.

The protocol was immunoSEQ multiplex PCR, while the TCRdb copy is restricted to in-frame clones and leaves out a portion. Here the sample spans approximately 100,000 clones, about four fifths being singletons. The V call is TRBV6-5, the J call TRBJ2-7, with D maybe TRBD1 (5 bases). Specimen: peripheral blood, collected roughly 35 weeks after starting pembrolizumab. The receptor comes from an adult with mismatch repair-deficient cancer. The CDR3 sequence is CASMVGREQYF. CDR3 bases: TGTGCCAGCATGGTGGGGCGCGAGCAGTACTTC.